The present T cell receptor (beta chain) was sequenced within a study of beta chain features in type 1 diabetes. Findings and limits, study-wide: Shorter templates might be favored by PCR, equally in patients and controls. Shorter TCRB CDR3s, moderately but significantly so, were found in Type 1 diabetes patients in all four CD4+ subsets. For type 1 diabetes patients, VDJ junctions showed fewer insertions and more deletions.

Germline trimming cut 4 bases from V and 4 bases from J; bases unmatched to any gene: 3. The CDR3 runs 13 residues. The germline CDR1 and CDR2 sequences are KGHSH and LQKENI. The entirety of the isolated RNA underwent reverse transcription, so expressed TCRB transcripts were sequenced. Measured with immunoSEQ multiplex PCR; TCRdb has only the in-frame clones, and not every one. The sample lists roughly 14,000 clones; roughly 63% were seen once. Notes on this clone: No antigen is known for it.

This clonotype originated in a woman between 18 and 29 years old with type 1 diabetes. Specimen: stem cell memory CD4+ T cells from blood. The chain recombines TRBV18 with TRBJ2-5, with 7 bases aligning to TRBD1. The chain's CDR3 is CASSRAGGETQYF. CDR3 DNA: TGTGCCAGCTCACGCGCAGGGGGAGAGACCCAGTACTTC.